Shown below are 6 T cell receptor beta chains from a single sample sequenced in a study of tumor-infiltrating lymphocytes in primary liver carcinoma. Taking about 20-31 mg of unsorted bulk tissue, the authors co-extracted RNA and DNA. Priming with a constant-region primer yielded TCR beta cDNA from about 500 ng total RNA. Libraries covering TCR beta were generated through three nested multiplex PCR rounds (using a slightly modified ARM-PCR). Both of the initial two PCR rounds ran for about 11 cycles and employed TRBV1-TRBV30 forward primers alongside a C-beta reverse primer. TCRdb called the multiplex PCR reads again in MiXCR, with one record for every CDR3 protein. The sample has tens of thousands of distinct CDR3 sequences, over 60% seen once. The sample taken for sequencing was liver tumor tissue from sampling region 1. Subset defined: tumor region T1, superior pole. These receptors were taken from a woman aged 25 to 39 with primary liver carcinoma and hepatitis B virus infection.

As for this clonotype: The junction differs from germline at one of its ends, possibly a read error. The CDR3 bases are TGTGCCAGCGGCCGTGGCAGGCAGGGGGATTATGGCTACACCTTT. Protein: CASGRGRQGDYGYTF. This chain joins TRBV4-2 and TRBJ1-2; 7 bases are a match to TRBD1. Germline V gene sequence: CDR1 LGHNA, CDR2 YNFKEQ. The CDR3 totals 15 residues.

In the case of this clonotype: A read error may produce the germline difference seen at one junction end. CDR3 nucleotide sequence: TGCGCCAGCCAAGATGCCTTAAGCTCCTACAATGAGGAGTTCTTC. It yields the protein CASQDALSSYNEEFF. J is TRBJ2-1 and V is TRBV4-3; D is uncertain. The CDR3 extends over 15 amino acids. Germline CDR1 and CDR2: LGHNA and YSLEER.

As concerns this clonotype: This CDR3 is missing its conserved last phenylalanine or tryptophan, likely due to a read error. The J gene is TRBJ1-1, the V gene TRBV7-9; D remains ambiguous. The V gene's germline CDR1 is SEHNR and CDR2 FQNEAQ (reference sequence). CDR3 length equals 14 residues. The CDR3 DNA follows: TGTGCCAGCAACTTAGGGCGTCCGAACGGCGGAGCTTTCCTT. Protein: CASNLGRPNGGAFL.

Comment on this clonotype: Relative to the germline gene, one junction end is altered; a read error may explain this. The rearrangement uses TRBV5-5 and TRBJ2-3; perhaps D is TRBD1 or TRBD2 (6 bases each). The CDR3 runs to 16 residues. In germline, CDR1 is SGHKS, CDR2 YYEKEE (reference sequence). DNA for the CDR3: TGTGCCAGCAGCTTTGTCGCGGAGGGGGGCCCAGATACGCAGTACTTT. Protein: CASSFVAEGGPDTQYF. Looking up the rest from reference TRBV5-5 and TRBJ2-3 gives the full variable domain: DAGVTQSPTHLIKTRGQQVTLRCSPISGHKSVSWYQQVLGQGPQFIFQYYEKEERGRGNFPDRFSARQFPNYSSELNVNALLLGDSALYLCASSFVAEGGPDTQYFGPGTRLTVL.

This clonotype came up a few times. This is likely a read error, given that the CDR3 carries no conserved phenylalanine or tryptophan at its end. The rearrangement joins TRBV10-3 to TRBJ2-1, with D possibly TRBD2 on 5 matching bases. CDR1 is ENHRY and CDR2 is SYGVKD in the germline V gene. The CDR3 length is 14 residues. Written as DNA, the CDR3 is TGTGCCATCAGTCCCACAGCGACCCGGGATGAACAGTTCTTA. This translates into CAISPTATRDEQFL.

This clonotype was seen a single time. A read error may produce the germline difference seen at one junction end. The gene calls are TRBV4-1 and TRBJ2-1; 11 nucleotides match TRBD1. This CDR3 region has 16 residues. The germline V gene encodes CDR1 MGHRA and CDR2 YSYEKL. This chain's CDR3 is CASSQDPGQGVNEQFF. CDR3 sequence (DNA): TGTGCTAGCAGCCAAGATCCGGGACAGGGGGTGAATGAGCAGTTCTTC.